This T cell receptor (beta chain) came from a study of cytomegalovirus exposure and HLA in healthy donors (dated 2017 in TCRdb). At the level of the whole study: An earlier analysis of approximately 640 of the donors reported 250 to 300 Gb of sequence data and 117 million unique TCR beta sequences from about 200 million T cells. The genetic ancestry cluster associated with self-reported Caucasian donors included about 84% of the approximately 400 genotyped donors. Typing coverage differed by locus: A, B, C, DRB1 and DQB1 were typed in roughly 620-640 donors, DQA1 in 522, DPA1 in around 580, and DPB1 in just under 480. An earlier analysis of some 600 of the donors applied high-throughput TCR beta sequencing to assess whether each TCR beta V gene segment acted as functional or pseudogenic. A later analysis re-examined previously published TCR beta repertoires from several hundred donors and added high-resolution HLA genotyping to investigate patterns of TCR occurrence. In a later genetic analysis, genome-wide SNP genotypes for about three fifths of the roughly 670 donors were used, and that subset was treated as a discovery cohort. A separate validation cohort of roughly 130 different subjects was used in addition to the roughly 700-subject first cohort. Using immunosequencing, the study profiled T cell repertoires from 666 subjects and related those repertoires to cytomegalovirus serostatus. To predict cytomegalovirus infection status, the study combined high-throughput TCR immunosequencing, statistical association of individual TCRs with disease status, and machine learning. Among 300 to 500 genotyped donors of the cohort, an average of around 250,000 unique TCR beta nucleotide sequences was sequenced per donor, of which about 19% were non-productive. Rather than drawing on any new phenotypic data, the later analysis identified candidate immune exposures from TCR beta sequences and the way those sequences occurred across donors. Donor age, sex, ethnicity and CMV serostatus were compiled alongside the repertoire data. HLA typing covered class I and class II loci at four-digit resolution. Several DR-DQ haplotypes were treated as single units for association and clustering because of strong linkage in the cohort. All discovery cohort repertoires had been generated using a single sequencing platform. The study aimed to test whether signatures of past pathogen exposure could be identified by cataloging public T cell receptors. An early release that covered roughly 600 HLA-typed donors contained about 300 gigabases of sequencing data and 85 million to 100 million unique TCR sequences. Here is what the overall study found, with its caveats: Across donors, most TCR sequences were observed very rarely, whereas some public TCRs were present in many individuals. A later analysis reported that several top co-occurrence clusters appeared linked to parvovirus B19, influenza, CMV and Epstein-Barr virus. An association between a missense DCLRE1C variant and V-gene and J-gene trimming of TCR beta chains was found in a later genetic analysis and replicated in an independent cohort. A later genetic analysis reported fewer N-insertions in productive TCRs among donors in an Asian-associated ancestry cluster than the roughly 720-donor mean. Some IMGT-functional V segments, including TRBV6-2 and TRBV6-3, could not be told apart with the 87-base-pair reads, so those segments were excluded. Linkage disequilibrium might explain the correlated functional status among segregating V segments, but an unknown experimental factor could not be ruled out. In vitro tests confirmed that a few of the cytomegalovirus-associated TCR beta chains recognize cytomegalovirus antigens. Because counts were too low, under 20 rarely observed V segments, including chromosome 9 orphons, were left out of the earlier analysis of about 500 of the donors. The study gave a list of roughly 150 TCR beta chains associated with cytomegalovirus. In a later analysis, HLA-associated TCR beta chains were found to be more clonally expanded and to have lower generation probabilities than equally common non-associated chains. This cohort had only TCR beta chains sequenced, and the lack of alpha or paired-chain data limited which features could be detected. A further reported finding was that TCR beta sequences accurately predicted the HLA-A and HLA-B alleles for most subjects in the first cohort. In both the original and validation cohorts, the classifier was reported to diagnose cytomegalovirus status with high specificity and sensitivity. A later analysis found that TCR association rates varied across HLA loci, with DRB1 alleles showing the most associated TCRs and HLA-C alleles the fewest. A later analysis associated 16,951 TCR beta sequences with specific HLA alleles at a false discovery rate of 0.05. According to the authors, the approach could potentially be generalized to other disease states and immunological phenotypes. The sequencing pipeline was judged likely to have produced a cluster of highly shared sequence variants as a technical artifact. According to a later analysis, most CMV-associated TCR beta chains appeared to be HLA-restricted, and the HLA associations seemed to be driven largely by CMV exposure. When HLA alleles, especially DR and DQ, strongly co-occurred, attributing TCR associations to individual alleles was difficult. For the cohort, immune exposure information was limited to CMV serostatus. In an earlier analysis of approximately 590 of the donors, most TCR beta V segments were observed in productive rearrangements about 87% or about 30% of the time, broadly matching IMGT annotations. The presence/absence analyses assumed that sequencing depth was roughly uniform across donors, and that assumption may not be true. HLA typing was unavailable for some donors at each locus, so association tests used only the typed subset.

From cysteine to phenylalanine, the CDR3 is 14 amino acids long. The entry retains the CDR3 DNA only, 42 bases that are in frame from base 1. Trimming at the junction amounts to 3 bases on V and 7 bases on J, and the germline ends lie 12 bases apart. From a lookup of the germline V gene, CDR1 and CDR2 are SGHVS and FQNEAQ. In total, approximately 700 healthy bone marrow donors made up the cohort. All cohort members were sampled while nominally healthy, although unrecorded immune exposures were likely present. CMV serostatus was recorded as positive for around 300 and negative for about half of the 666 cohort members, whereas no CMV serostatus was recorded for the donor in question. Each donor provided a peripheral blood sample, and peripheral blood mononuclear cells were used for TCR beta sequencing. The Qiagen DNeasy Blood Extraction Kit was used to extract genomic DNA from the blood cell samples.

Of note for this clone: The antigen this receptor binds is unknown. Per-base qualities were not stored, and no clone one base away is much larger.

The library was produced with the immunoSEQ multiplex PCR assay. A mixture of 60 forward primers for TCR Vbeta segments and 13 reverse primers for TCR Jbeta segments was used in the multiplex PCR. The CDR3 region of rearranged TCR beta genes was amplified from genomic DNA with a multiplex PCR assay. Amplified TCR beta libraries were sequenced as 87-base-pair reads on the Illumina HiSeq System. In the paper's pipeline: A later analysis tallied roughly 76 million unique TCR beta chains across the 640 or so repertoires, and approximately 12 million of those chains were shared by two or more donors. Raw reads were error-corrected and collapsed into unique sequences with a nearest-neighbor algorithm that merged closely related sequences to remove PCR and sequencing errors. To assign V, D and J gene segments, CDR3 sequences were aligned to IMGT reference sequences. For a sequence to be retained, a match of at least six nucleotides to both a V gene segment and a J gene segment was required. Rearrangements were called productive when the CDR3 lacked stop codons and stayed in frame with V and J; all others were non-productive. CDR3 was defined by IMGT convention, running from the second conserved V-encoded cysteine to the conserved J-encoded phenylalanine. Sequences without an unambiguous match to a single V gene segment were excluded from the earlier analysis of a few hundred of the donors. In an earlier analysis of several hundred of the donors, V segments were called functional above 56.7% productive rearrangements and were called segregating when the between-donor standard deviation exceeded 5%. A statistical classification framework was developed to diagnose cytomegalovirus status using the catalog of TCR beta chain sequences. A later analysis assigned V and J genes by comparing TCR nucleotide sequences with IMGT/GENE-DB human TR gene sequences. The TCRdist pipeline was used in a later analysis to assign CDR3 sequences and most-parsimonious VDJ recombination scenarios. In a later analysis, each TCR beta chain was defined by its CDR3 amino acid sequence together with its V-gene family, and reads lacking a unique V-gene family were excluded. To address suspected cross-contamination and a sequencing artifact, a later analysis removed roughly 640 highly shared, low-generation-probability nucleotide sequences. A later analysis calculated a clonal expansion index for each public chain from normalized within-repertoire ranks of inferred template counts. In a later analysis, generation probabilities were computed using a VDJ recombination model fitted to out-of-frame rearrangements, and the results were checked against IGoR. In a later analysis, hypergeometric tests were used to score TCR-TCR, TCR-HLA and TCR-CMV co-occurrence, with a repertoire-size bias correction applied to TCR pairs. To estimate false discovery rates, a later analysis permuted the HLA or CMV assignments 20 times. In a later analysis, co-occurring TCRs were grouped using DBSCAN, and TCRdist sequence similarity was added for clustering within HLA-allele-positive subsets. Repertoires with fewer than 30,000 or more than 120,000 public chains were left out of co-occurrence clustering, as were a handful of repertoires with anomalous nucleotide sharing. Imported from immuneACCESS, the table was reduced by TCRdb to in-frame sequences with V and J called. These copies leave out some clones; in studies compared against another copy, an unresolved V gene accounts for under half, and the cause of the remainder is not known. V, J and clone size are taken as reported in that table, and D and trimming were inferred from the DNA itself. The sample has just over 95,000 clones on record, 65% to 80% of them singletons. The biggest ten clones account for 7% to 10% of the sample.

The sequence is built from TRBV7-8 and TRBJ2-2; matching of 6 bases hints at TRBD1 as the D gene. Sequenced input: PBMCs. This TCR derives from a human donor in good health. DNA sequence: TGTGCCAGCAGCTTTGGGACAAAGGGCGGGGAGCTGTTTTTT. Translated, this is CASSFGTKGGELFF.